This is a list of T cell receptor beta chains from one sample in a study of radiotherapy plus CTLA-4 blockade in lung cancer. Assay: immunoSEQ multiplex PCR; the TCRdb copy retains only in-frame clones and omits some. The repertoire consists of 55,000 to 80,000 clones, with 78% occurring once and the leading ten covering less than 7.5%. Sample: peripheral blood, taken from a patient treated with radiotherapy plus ipilimumab. The source of these receptors is a human donor with non-small cell lung cancer who had a complete response to radiotherapy plus ipilimumab. The CDR3 runs from the conserved cysteine through the conserved F or W. A D gene is named only where the DNA matches it firmly. Not all rows give a size; the values are once, few, many and, for expanded clones, a class.

J gene: TRBJ2-3; clone size: NA; D gene: NA; V gene: TRBV6-4; CDR3 DNA: TGTGCCAGCAGTGACTCGCGGAGGGCCACAGATACGCAGTATTTT; CDR3 protein: CASSDSRRATDTQYF
J gene: TRBJ2-7; clone size: NA; D gene: NA; V gene: TRBV7-2; CDR3 DNA: TGTGCCAGCAGCTTAGGGCAGGCCGTCTCCTACGAGCAGTACTTC; CDR3 protein: CASSLGQAVSYEQYF
J gene: TRBJ2-2; clone size: NA; D gene: NA; V gene: TRBV6-1; CDR3 DNA: TGTGCCAGCAGTGAAGAGACTCCTCGGAGCGGGGAGCTGTTTTTT; CDR3 protein: CASSEETPRSGELFF
J gene: TRBJ2-1; clone size: NA; D gene: NA; V gene: TRBV6-1; CDR3 DNA: TGTGCCAGCAGTCTCGGACGGGAAGAGTCTTTCTTC; CDR3 protein: CASSLGREESFF
J gene: TRBJ2-1; clone size: NA; D gene: TRBD2; V gene: TRBV5-4; CDR3 DNA: TGTGCCAGCAGCTTGGTTAGCGGGGGTTCAGGGCAGTTCTTC; CDR3 protein: CASSLVSGGSGQFF
J gene: TRBJ2-7; clone size: NA; D gene: TRBD1; V gene: TRBV5-6; CDR3 DNA: TGTGCCAGCAGCTTGCGTTACAGGGGGCGGTACGAGCAGTACTTC; CDR3 protein: CASSLRYRGRYEQYF
J gene: TRBJ1-2; clone size: NA; D gene: NA; V gene: TRBV6-5; CDR3 DNA: TGTGCCAGCAGTTACGAGAAGCTCTATGGCTACACCTTC; CDR3 protein: CASSYEKLYGYTF
J gene: TRBJ1-1; clone size: once; D gene: NA; V gene: TRBV18; CDR3 DNA: TGTGCCAGCTCACCACCAGGGGATTTGACTGAAGCTTTCTTT; CDR3 protein: CASSPPGDLTEAFF
J gene: TRBJ2-1; clone size: few; D gene: NA; V gene: TRBV2; CDR3 DNA: TGTGCCAGCAGCGAGGACTGGGATGAGCAGTTCTTC; CDR3 protein: CASSEDWDEQFF
J gene: TRBJ2-2; clone size: NA; D gene: NA; V gene: TRBV10-1; CDR3 DNA: TGCGCCAGCAGTGAGTCGACTAGTTTAGCCGGGGAGCTGTTTTTT; CDR3 protein: CASSESTSLAGELFF
J gene: TRBJ1-1; clone size: NA; D gene: NA; V gene: TRBV7-9; CDR3 DNA: TGTGCCAGCAGCCCTAGAAACACTGAAGCTTTCTTT; CDR3 protein: CASSPRNTEAFF
J gene: TRBJ2-5; clone size: NA; D gene: NA; V gene: TRBV18; CDR3 DNA: TGTGCCAGCTCACCACCGGGGAAGCCTAAAGAGACCCAGTACTTC; CDR3 protein: CASSPPGKPKETQYF
J gene: TRBJ2-1; clone size: once; D gene: TRBD2; V gene: TRBV7-9; CDR3 DNA: TGTGCCAGCAGGGCCGGGGGGACTAGCGGGACCTACAATGAGCAGTTCTTC; CDR3 protein: CASRAGGTSGTYNEQFF
J gene: TRBJ1-3; clone size: NA; D gene: NA; V gene: TRBV6-5; CDR3 DNA: TGTGCCAGCAGCTTAAAGGGGTCGGGAAACACCATATATTTT; CDR3 protein: CASSLKGSGNTIYF
J gene: TRBJ1-2; clone size: once; D gene: NA; V gene: TRBV9; CDR3 DNA: TGTGCCAGCAGTTTAAAGGGAGACTATGGCTACACCTTC; CDR3 protein: CASSLKGDYGYTF
J gene: TRBJ2-7; clone size: few; D gene: NA; V gene: TRBV2; CDR3 DNA: TGTGCCAGCAGAGATAGGGGGCGGGACGGAATCTCCTACGAGCAGTACTTC; CDR3 protein: CASRDRGRDGISYEQYF
J gene: TRBJ2-5; clone size: NA; D gene: TRBD2; V gene: TRBV30; CDR3 DNA: TGTGCCTGGGGGGGGACTAGCGGGTCCGGGGCCCAGTACTTC; CDR3 protein: CAWGGTSGSGAQYF
J gene: TRBJ2-5; clone size: NA; D gene: NA; V gene: TRBV25-1; CDR3 DNA: TGTGCCAGCAGTGGGCAAGGACAAGAGACCCAGTACTTC; CDR3 protein: CASSGQGQETQYF
J gene: TRBJ1-5; clone size: NA; D gene: TRBD1; V gene: TRBV5-6; CDR3 DNA: TGTGCCAGCAGCTCCCGGGACAGGGGCTTCGGCAATCAGCCCCAGCATTTT; CDR3 protein: CASSSRDRGFGNQPQHF
J gene: TRBJ1-2; clone size: NA; D gene: NA; V gene: TRBV7-8; CDR3 DNA: TGTGCCAGCAGCTTAGAACGGGCCTATGGCTACACCTTC; CDR3 protein: CASSLERAYGYTF
J gene: TRBJ1-1; clone size: NA; D gene: NA; V gene: TRBV29-1; CDR3 DNA: TGCAGCGTTTGCAGGGCATTGAACACTGAAGCTTTCTTT; CDR3 protein: CSVCRALNTEAFF
J gene: TRBJ1-6; clone size: NA; D gene: NA; V gene: TRBV27; CDR3 DNA: TGTGCCAGCAGTTTAGGCGGGAAACGTGGGACTTCACCCCTCCACTTT; CDR3 protein: CASSLGGKRGTSPLHF
J gene: TRBJ2-1; clone size: NA; D gene: TRBD2; V gene: TRBV19; CDR3 DNA: TGTGCCGGTTCCACTAGCGGCCTTTACAATGAGCAGTTCTTC; CDR3 protein: CAGSTSGLYNEQFF
J gene: TRBJ1-5; clone size: few; D gene: NA; V gene: TRBV6-5; CDR3 DNA: TGTGCCAGCAGTTACTCGAAAACCAGCAATCAGCCCCAGCATTTT; CDR3 protein: CASSYSKTSNQPQHF
J gene: TRBJ2-7; clone size: NA; D gene: NA; V gene: TRBV28; CDR3 DNA: TGTGCCAGCACTTTACCGGGCCTCTACGAGCAGTACTTC; CDR3 protein: CASTLPGLYEQYF
J gene: TRBJ2-2; clone size: NA; D gene: NA; V gene: TRBV6-1; CDR3 DNA: TGTGCCAGCAGTGGGCCTAGCGAGACCGGGGAGCTGTTTTTT; CDR3 protein: CASSGPSETGELFF
J gene: TRBJ1-4; clone size: NA; D gene: NA; V gene: TRBV28; CDR3 DNA: TGTGCCAGCAGGGCAGCAACTAATGAAAAACTGTTTTTT; CDR3 protein: CASRAATNEKLFF
J gene: TRBJ1-2; clone size: NA; D gene: NA; V gene: TRBV2; CDR3 DNA: TGTGCCAGCAGGACGTTTGGCTATGGCTACACCTTC; CDR3 protein: CASRTFGYGYTF
J gene: TRBJ1-1; clone size: once; D gene: TRBD1; V gene: TRBV9; CDR3 DNA: TGTGCCAGCAGCGAGGGACAGGGGGGTTACACTGAGGCTTTCTTT; CDR3 protein: CASSEGQGGYTEAFF
J gene: TRBJ2-1; clone size: NA; D gene: TRBD2; V gene: TRBV5-6; CDR3 DNA: TGTGCCAGCAGCTTGGTAGCGGGAGAGGGCGAGCAGTTCTTC; CDR3 protein: CASSLVAGEGEQFF
J gene: TRBJ2-3; clone size: NA; D gene: TRBD1; V gene: TRBV18; CDR3 DNA: TGTGCCAGCTCCCCTAGACAGGGTAGCACAGATACGCAGTATTTT; CDR3 protein: CASSPRQGSTDTQYF
J gene: TRBJ2-7; clone size: NA; D gene: NA; V gene: TRBV18; CDR3 DNA: TGTGCCAGCTCAACGGGACCTGGGAGCTCCTACGAGCAGTACTTC; CDR3 protein: CASSTGPGSSYEQYF
J gene: TRBJ2-7; clone size: NA; D gene: NA; V gene: TRBV12-5; CDR3 DNA: TGTGCTAGTGGTCCGGGACCGTCGGTTGTATACGAGCAGTACTTC; CDR3 protein: CASGPGPSVVYEQYF
J gene: TRBJ2-7; clone size: few; D gene: TRBD1; V gene: TRBV7-7; CDR3 DNA: TGTGCTAGCAGCTTAGGACAGGACTACGAGCAGTACTTC; CDR3 protein: CASSLGQDYEQYF
J gene: TRBJ1-1; clone size: NA; D gene: TRBD1; V gene: TRBV11-3; CDR3 DNA: TGTGCCAGCAGCTCACGGACAGGGGTTAGTGAAGCTTTCTTT; CDR3 protein: CASSSRTGVSEAFF
J gene: TRBJ2-1; clone size: NA; D gene: TRBD2; V gene: TRBV11-3; CDR3 DNA: TGTGCCAGCAGCTTGCGCGGGACTAGCGGGAGTAGTGAGCAGTTCTTC; CDR3 protein: CASSLRGTSGSSEQFF
J gene: TRBJ1-4; clone size: NA; D gene: NA; V gene: TRBV2; CDR3 DNA: TGTGCCAGCAGTGATGAAGGTGAAAAACTGTTTTTT; CDR3 protein: CASSDEGEKLFF
J gene: TRBJ1-6; clone size: NA; D gene: TRBD1; V gene: TRBV7-2; CDR3 DNA: TGTGCCAGCAGCCCGGACAGGCCCACTGGGGGTTCACCCCTCCACTTT; CDR3 protein: CASSPDRPTGGSPLHF
J gene: TRBJ1-2; clone size: NA; D gene: NA; V gene: TRBV7-2; CDR3 DNA: TGTGCCAGCAGCTTAGTTATGGGAGCCCTTGACTATGGCTACACCTTC; CDR3 protein: CASSLVMGALDYGYTF
J gene: TRBJ2-5; clone size: NA; D gene: TRBD2; V gene: TRBV9; CDR3 DNA: TGTGCCAGCAGCGTGGGACTAGCGGGGCGAATGCCGGCGGGAGAGACCCAGTACTTC; CDR3 protein: CASSVGLAGRMPAGETQYF
J gene: TRBJ1-2; clone size: NA; D gene: NA; V gene: TRBV18; CDR3 DNA: TGTGCCAGCTCACCACCGGACAGCTATGGCTACACCTTC; CDR3 protein: CASSPPDSYGYTF
J gene: TRBJ1-2; clone size: NA; D gene: NA; V gene: TRBV5-1; CDR3 DNA: TGCGCCAGCAGCTTGCCGGACGGGAACTATGGCTACACCTTC; CDR3 protein: CASSLPDGNYGYTF
J gene: TRBJ1-1; clone size: few; D gene: NA; V gene: TRBV11-3; CDR3 DNA: TGTGCCAGCAGCTTGGAAGGTATCGCTGCTGCTGAAGCTTTCTTT; CDR3 protein: CASSLEGIAAAEAFF
J gene: TRBJ1-4; clone size: NA; D gene: NA; V gene: TRBV5-1; CDR3 DNA: TGCGCCAGCAGGGAGTACACTAATGAAAAACTGTTTTTT; CDR3 protein: CASREYTNEKLFF
J gene: TRBJ2-7; clone size: NA; D gene: NA; V gene: TRBV7-9; CDR3 DNA: TGTGCCAGCAGCTTAAAGTCCGGGGAATCGGAATACGAGCAGTACTTC; CDR3 protein: CASSLKSGESEYEQYF
J gene: TRBJ1-6; clone size: NA; D gene: TRBD1; V gene: TRBV19; CDR3 DNA: TGTGCCAGCTTCGACAGGGGGCAAGGGGGGTCACCCCTCCACTTT; CDR3 protein: CASFDRGQGGSPLHF
J gene: TRBJ1-1; clone size: NA; D gene: NA; V gene: TRBV7-6; CDR3 DNA: TGTGCCAGCAGCCCGGGGACGGAAAGAATTGAAGCTTTCTTT; CDR3 protein: CASSPGTERIEAFF
J gene: TRBJ2-4; clone size: NA; D gene: NA; V gene: TRBV7-9; CDR3 DNA: TGTGCCAGCAGCTTAGATATAGGGAACGGCATTCAGTACTTC; CDR3 protein: CASSLDIGNGIQYF
J gene: TRBJ2-7; clone size: NA; D gene: NA; V gene: TRBV9; CDR3 DNA: TGTGCCAGCAGCCGACAGGCCCAAGGAACCTACGAGCAGTACTTC; CDR3 protein: CASSRQAQGTYEQYF
J gene: TRBJ1-1; clone size: NA; D gene: NA; V gene: TRBV10-1; CDR3 DNA: TGCGCCAGCAGTGAGGGGGCAACAGGGATGGGTGAAGCTTTCTTT; CDR3 protein: CASSEGATGMGEAFF
J gene: TRBJ2-3; clone size: NA; D gene: TRBD2; V gene: TRBV4-3; CDR3 DNA: TGCGCCAGCAGCCAAGAAGGGTCACTAGCGGGAGCAGATACGCAGTATTTT; CDR3 protein: CASSQEGSLAGADTQYF
J gene: TRBJ2-3; clone size: NA; D gene: TRBD1; V gene: TRBV7-9; CDR3 DNA: TGTGCCAGCAGCTCTGTAACAGGGGCAGATACGCAGTATTTT; CDR3 protein: CASSSVTGADTQYF
J gene: TRBJ2-2; clone size: NA; D gene: NA; V gene: TRBV6-1; CDR3 DNA: TGTGCCAGCAGGCCGGACACCGGGGAGCTGTTTTTT; CDR3 protein: CASRPDTGELFF
J gene: TRBJ2-3; clone size: NA; D gene: TRBD2; V gene: TRBV30; CDR3 DNA: TGTGCCTGGAGTCCTGGGGCGGGAGTATATGCTTCGGCCACAGATACGCAGTATTTT; CDR3 protein: CAWSPGAGVYASATDTQYF
J gene: TRBJ1-3; clone size: few; D gene: NA; V gene: TRBV18; CDR3 DNA: TGTGCCAGCTCACCAGGTACGGGCTCTGGAAACACCATATATTTT; CDR3 protein: CASSPGTGSGNTIYF
J gene: TRBJ1-1; clone size: NA; D gene: TRBD1; V gene: TRBV2; CDR3 DNA: TGTGCCAGCAGAGGGACAGGGGACGTTGAAGCTTTCTTT; CDR3 protein: CASRGTGDVEAFF
J gene: TRBJ2-7; clone size: NA; D gene: NA; V gene: TRBV6-1; CDR3 DNA: TGTGCCAGCAGGCCGTGGGGGACGAGCTACGAGCAGTACTTC; CDR3 protein: CASRPWGTSYEQYF